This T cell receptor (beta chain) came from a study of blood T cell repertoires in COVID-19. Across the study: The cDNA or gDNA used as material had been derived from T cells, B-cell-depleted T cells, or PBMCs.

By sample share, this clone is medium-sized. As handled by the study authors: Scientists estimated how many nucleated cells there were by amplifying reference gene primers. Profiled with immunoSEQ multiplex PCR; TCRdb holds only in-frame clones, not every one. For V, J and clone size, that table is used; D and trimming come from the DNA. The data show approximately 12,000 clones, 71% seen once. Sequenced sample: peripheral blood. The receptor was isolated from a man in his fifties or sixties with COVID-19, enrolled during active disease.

CDR3 DNA: TGTGCCAGCAGCTTAACTAGCGGGGGGTCATCCTACGAGCAGTACTTC. This codes for CASSLTSGGSSYEQYF. The chain carries TRBV7-2 and TRBJ2-7; the match to TRBD2 covers 12 bases. The germline CDR1 and CDR2 sequences are SGHTA and FQGNSA. CDR3 length: 16 amino acids. J was trimmed by 1 base and V by 2 bases; bases with no gene match: 3.